Shown below are 13 T cell receptor beta chains from a single sample sequenced in a study of blood T cells in healthy people across ages. For the second PCR, which ran for roughly 6 to 12 cycles, a sample-barcoded 5' primer and a J-beta primer mix were used. TCRdb reanalysed the 5' RACE reads using MiXCR and keeps one entry per CDR3 protein. This repertoire shows roughly 1.7 million distinct CDR3 sequences, approximately 32% found once; its top ten account for over 9%. Sequencing input: blood. These TCRs come from a woman younger than 45 in good health.

This clonotype was observed a few times. The chain employs TRBV10-1 and TRBJ2-3, with D perhaps TRBD1 (6 bases). The CDR3 has 13 residues. Germline V gives CDR1 WNHNN, CDR2 SYGVQD (reference sequence). The V and J ends lost 4 bases and 2 bases respectively, with 7 bases between them. The CDR3 protein is CASSGQATDTQYF. CDR3 bases: TGCGCCAGCAGTGGACAGGCCACAGATACGCAGTATTTT.

The table lists this clonotype with a few counts. The chain couples TRBV7-9 to TRBJ2-3; 8 nucleotides line up with TRBD2. This CDR3 is 16 amino acids long. The V gene end was trimmed by 3 bases and the J gene end by 0 bases; junction bases not matched to a gene: 5. Germline CDR1 is SEHNR and CDR2 is FQNEAQ (reference sequence). This CDR3 is CASSFSGTSSTDTQYF. The CDR3 bases are TGTGCCAGCAGCTTTAGCGGGACCTCTAGCACAGATACGCAGTATTTT.

In this sample, this clonotype turned up many times. V and J are TRBV4-1 and TRBJ2-5, with D unclear. CDR1 MGHRA and CDR2 YSYEKL come from the germline V gene. There are 14 residues in the CDR3. V was cut by 0 bases and J by 4 bases, with 9 bases left in between. CDR3 DNA sequence: TGCGCCAGCAGCCAAGATCTGGTTGGAGAGACCCAGTACTTC. Translation: CASSQDLVGETQYF.

The rearrangement links TRBV12-3 or TRBV12-4 to TRBJ1-2; D perhaps matches TRBD1 (6 bases). This CDR3 contains 16 residues. Trimming took off 1 base at V and 8 bases at J, with 20 bases between the two ends. As DNA, the CDR3 is TGTGCCAGCAGTTTAGTACCGGTCGGCAGGGGCGGCGGCTACACCTTC. It yields the protein CASSLVPVGRGGGYTF.

The chain is built from TRBV3-1 and TRBJ1-1; D ambiguous. V lost 1 base and J 6 bases, leaving 9 bases between the germline ends. The CDR3 is 13 residues long. Germline values: CDR1 LGHDT, CDR2 YNNKEL (reference sequence). CDR3 loop: CASSQGAAAEAFF. DNA of the CDR3: TGTGCCAGCAGCCAAGGAGCAGCGGCTGAAGCTTTCTTT.

This clonotype was found many times. The gene calls are TRBV15 and TRBJ2-7, with D uncertain. The germline CDR1 and CDR2 sequences are LNHNV and YYDKDF (reference sequence). The CDR3 is 16 residues long. The V and J ends lost 3 bases and 5 bases respectively, with 20 bases between them. The CDR3 region has the DNA TGTGCCACCAGCAGGTCCCGGTTGGATCTTGAAGACGAGCAGTACTTC. It is translated as CATSRSRLDLEDEQYF.

The table lists this clonotype with a few counts. This chain uses TRBV5-6 with TRBJ2-7, with D perhaps matching TRBD1 (5 bases). The CDR3 totals 14 residues. The germline V and J ends were trimmed by 4 bases and 2 bases, with 13 bases remaining between them. Germline V gene data show CDR1 as SGHDT and CDR2 as YYEEEE. Here the CDR3 reads CASSDRWGTYEQYF. For the CDR3, the DNA is TGTGCCAGCAGCGATCGCTGGGGCACCTACGAGCAGTACTTC. Variable domain in full (rest from reference TRBV5-6 and TRBJ2-7): DAGVTQSPTHLIKTRGQQVTLRCSPKSGHDTVSWYQQALGQGPQFIFQYYEEEERQRGNFPDRFSGHQFPNYSSELNVNALLLGDSALYLCASSDRWGTYEQYFGPGTRLTVT.

In this sample, this clonotype turned up a few times. The rearrangement uses TRBV13 and TRBJ1-1; no reliable D call. Between the trimmed V and J ends, which lost 4 bases and 3 bases, there was a span of 9 bases. Germline-derived CDR1 and CDR2 are PRHDT and FYEKMQ (reference sequence). This CDR3 spans 13 amino acids. This CDR3 reads CASSSYLDTEAFF. CDR3 nucleotides: TGTGCCAGCAGCTCCTACCTTGACACTGAAGCTTTCTTT.

The chain has TRBV5-1 and TRBJ2-1; D remains unclear. In germline, CDR1 is SGHRS, CDR2 YFSETQ. V lost 2 bases, J lost 2 bases, and 11 bases lay in between. The CDR3 covers 15 residues. CDR3 nucleotide sequence: TGCGCCAGCAGCTTTTTCGCGAACACCTACAATGAGCAGTTCTTC. Protein sequence: CASSFFANTYNEQFF.

This clonotype has just a few counts. This chain connects TRBV12-3 or TRBV12-4 to TRBJ2-1; 12 nucleotides line up with TRBD2. After removal of 6 bases from V and 11 bases from J, the junction contained 2 bases not matched to a gene. The CDR3 runs 12 residues. DNA of the CDR3: TGTGCCAGCAGACTAGCGGGGGGACAGCAGTTCTTC. Its translation is CASRLAGGQQFF.

V is TRBV7-2 and J is TRBJ2-1; 14 nucleotides align to TRBD2. Looked up from germline, CDR1 is SGHTA and CDR2 is FQGNSA. CDR3 size: 18 residues. With 6 bases clipped from V and 6 bases from J, the junction kept 13 bases outside the gene matches. The CDR3 nucleotides are TGTGCCAGCAGATTGGGACTAGCGGGAGTAACTATATCCAATGAGCAGTTCTTC. Protein: CASRLGLAGVTISNEQFF.

This sequence joins TRBV7-2 and TRBJ2-5; 9 bases agree with TRBD2. The J call is doubtful: the DNA matches TRBJ2-7 better. Germline V CDR1 and CDR2: SGHTA, FQGNSA. The CDR3 consists of 16 residues. This CDR3 is CASSLDRLAVSYEQYF. DNA for the CDR3: TGTGCCAGCAGCTTAGATCGACTAGCGGTGTCCTACGAGCAGTACTTC.

The chain combines TRBV4-2 with TRBJ1-1, with D unclear. V lost 0 bases and J 4 bases, leaving 15 bases between the germline ends. This CDR3 spans 16 amino acids. Germline assignment: CDR1 LGHNA and CDR2 YNFKEQ. The chain's CDR3 is CASSQEPQLLGTEAFF. The CDR3 DNA is TGTGCCAGCAGCCAAGAGCCCCAACTCTTGGGCACTGAAGCTTTCTTT.